This entry is about one TCR beta chain. The antigen is unknown. CDR1 and CDR2 (germline): KGHSH, LQKENI. The V and J ends lost 3 bases and 1 base respectively, with 6 bases between them. This CDR3 has 14 residues. It was at deep level that the assay was run. The assay was immunoSEQ multiplex PCR, and TCRdb's table has in-frame clones only and misses some. The data contain 850,000 to 1,100,000 clones, 70% to 80% of them singletons. This entry comes from a study of shared clonotypes between healthy human individuals. Regarding the study as a whole: Clonotypes that were shared across a few donors made up roughly 5% of naive CD4 clonotypes. Non-shared clonotypes displayed generation probabilities falling below those of clonotypes present in all four donors. The low donor count limited represented genetic and exposure-history diversity.

The TCR comes from a young man in good health. Some clones in this sample may be carry-over from other donors' samples. The gene calls are TRBV18 and TRBJ2-2; D could derive from TRBD1 or TRBD2 (5 bases each). The sample was memory CD4+ T cells from PBMCs. Subset meaning: CD45RA-negative fraction. The CDR3: CASSPGVNTGELFF. In DNA form, the CDR3 reads TGTGCCAGCTCACCGGGGGTGAACACCGGGGAGCTGTTTTTT. Full variable domain (outside the CDR3, taken from reference TRBV18 and TRBJ2-2): NAGVMQNPRHLVRRRGQEARLRCSPMKGHSHVYWYRQLPEEGLKFMVYLQKENIIDESGMPKERFSAEFPKEGPSILRIQQVVRGDSAAYFCASSPGVNTGELFFGEGSRLTVL.